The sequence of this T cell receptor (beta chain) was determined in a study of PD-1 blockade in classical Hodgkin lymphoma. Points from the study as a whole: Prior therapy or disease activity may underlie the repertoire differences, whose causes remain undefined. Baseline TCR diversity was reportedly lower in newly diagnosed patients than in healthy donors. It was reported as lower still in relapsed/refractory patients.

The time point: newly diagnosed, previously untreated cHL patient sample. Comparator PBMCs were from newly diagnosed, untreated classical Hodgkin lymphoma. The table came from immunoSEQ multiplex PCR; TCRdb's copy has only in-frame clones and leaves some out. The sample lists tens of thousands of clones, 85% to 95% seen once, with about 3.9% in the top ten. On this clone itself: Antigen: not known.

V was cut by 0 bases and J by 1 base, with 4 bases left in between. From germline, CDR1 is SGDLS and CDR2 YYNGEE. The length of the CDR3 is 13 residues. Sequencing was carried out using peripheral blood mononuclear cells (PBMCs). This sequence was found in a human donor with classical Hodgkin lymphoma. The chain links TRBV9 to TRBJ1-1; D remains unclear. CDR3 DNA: TGTGCCAGCAGCGTAGCTGGGAACACTGAAGCTTTCTTT. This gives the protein CASSVAGNTEAFF.